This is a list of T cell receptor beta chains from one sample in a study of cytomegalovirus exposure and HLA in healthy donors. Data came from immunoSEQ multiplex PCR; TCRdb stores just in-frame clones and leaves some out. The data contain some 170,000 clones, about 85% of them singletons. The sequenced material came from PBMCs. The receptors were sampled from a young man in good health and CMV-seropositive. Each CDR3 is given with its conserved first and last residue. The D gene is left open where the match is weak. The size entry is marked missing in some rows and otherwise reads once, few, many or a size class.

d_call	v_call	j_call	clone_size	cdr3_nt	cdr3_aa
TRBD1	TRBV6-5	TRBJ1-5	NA	TGTGCCAGCAACCCACAGGGGAGTATCAGCCCCCAGCATTTT	CASNPQGSISPQHF
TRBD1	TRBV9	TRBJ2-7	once	TGTGCCAGCAGCGTAGATAAGGGGGCGCAATACGAGCAGTACTTC	CASSVDKGAQYEQYF
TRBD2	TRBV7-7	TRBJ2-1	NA	TGTGCTAGCAGCTTAGAGGCTAGCGGGGGGCCACTCCCATACAATGAGCAGTTCTTC	CASSLEASGGPLPYNEQFF
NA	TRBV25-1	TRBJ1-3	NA	TGTGCCAGCACCCCCGGGATGCAGACTGGAAACACCATATATTTT	CASTPGMQTGNTIYF
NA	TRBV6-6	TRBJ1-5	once	TGTGCCAGCAGGGAGGGTCGGGGAACGCATTTT	CASREGRGTHF
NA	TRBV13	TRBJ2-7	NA	TGTGCCAGCAGCTCCCAACACAGGGAGGGGAACGAGCAGTACTTC	CASSSQHREGNEQYF
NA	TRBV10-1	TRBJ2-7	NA	TGCGCCAGCAGTCTTGGCCGGGACTACGAGCAGTACTTC	CASSLGRDYEQYF
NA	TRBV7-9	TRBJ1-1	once	TGTGCCAGCAGCCACTACACTGAAGCTTTCTTT	CASSHYTEAFF
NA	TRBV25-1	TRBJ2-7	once	TGTGCCAGCAGTCTTAGAACACAGGGCTCCTACGAGCAGTACTTC	CASSLRTQGSYEQYF
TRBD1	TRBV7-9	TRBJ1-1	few	TGTGCCAGCAGCTTAGGACAGGGAGTGACTGAAGCTTTCTTT	CASSLGQGVTEAFF
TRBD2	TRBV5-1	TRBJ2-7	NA	TGCGCCAGCAGCTTACCTAGCGGGGGGAGCCCCGACGAGCAGTACTTC	CASSLPSGGSPDEQYF
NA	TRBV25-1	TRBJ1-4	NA	TGTGCCAGCAGTGAATTAGAAAAGTTTAATGAAAAACTGTTTTTT	CASSELEKFNEKLFF
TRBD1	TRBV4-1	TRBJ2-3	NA	TGCGCCAGCAGCCAAGATTTAAAGGGGGCGGTCACAGATACGCAGTATTTT	CASSQDLKGAVTDTQYF
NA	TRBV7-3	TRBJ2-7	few	TGTGCCAGCAGCTTTGACACCCTGGGCGAGCAGTACTTC	CASSFDTLGEQYF
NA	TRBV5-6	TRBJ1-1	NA	TGTGCCAGCAGCTTGGTGAGTAAGACTGAAGCTTTCTTT	CASSLVSKTEAFF
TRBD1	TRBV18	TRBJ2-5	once	TGTGCCAGCTCACCGCGCAGAATGGGACAGGGGGCTGAGACCCAGTACTTC	CASSPRRMGQGAETQYF
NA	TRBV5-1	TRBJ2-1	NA	TGCGCCAGCAGTTCGCCGAGGACAGAGAACAATGAGCAGTTCTTC	CASSSPRTENNEQFF
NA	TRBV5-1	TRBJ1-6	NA	TGCGCCAGCAGCTTGGTGTCAGGGAGGGGGAATTCACCCCTCCACTTT	CASSLVSGRGNSPLHF
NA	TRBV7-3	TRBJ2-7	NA	TGTGCCAGCAGCTTCGGGACAACCTACGAGCAGTACTTC	CASSFGTTYEQYF
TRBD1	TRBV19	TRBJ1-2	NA	TGTGCCAGCCACCGACAGGGACGGAGCTATGGCTACACCTTC	CASHRQGRSYGYTF
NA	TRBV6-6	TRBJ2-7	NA	TGTGCCAGCAGTTACTCAGGGAGCTCCTACGAGCAGTACTTC	CASSYSGSSYEQYF
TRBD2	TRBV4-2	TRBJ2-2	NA	TGTGCCAGCAGCCAATACGGGACTAGCGGACCCTCGGGAACCGGGGAGCTGTTTTTT	CASSQYGTSGPSGTGELFF